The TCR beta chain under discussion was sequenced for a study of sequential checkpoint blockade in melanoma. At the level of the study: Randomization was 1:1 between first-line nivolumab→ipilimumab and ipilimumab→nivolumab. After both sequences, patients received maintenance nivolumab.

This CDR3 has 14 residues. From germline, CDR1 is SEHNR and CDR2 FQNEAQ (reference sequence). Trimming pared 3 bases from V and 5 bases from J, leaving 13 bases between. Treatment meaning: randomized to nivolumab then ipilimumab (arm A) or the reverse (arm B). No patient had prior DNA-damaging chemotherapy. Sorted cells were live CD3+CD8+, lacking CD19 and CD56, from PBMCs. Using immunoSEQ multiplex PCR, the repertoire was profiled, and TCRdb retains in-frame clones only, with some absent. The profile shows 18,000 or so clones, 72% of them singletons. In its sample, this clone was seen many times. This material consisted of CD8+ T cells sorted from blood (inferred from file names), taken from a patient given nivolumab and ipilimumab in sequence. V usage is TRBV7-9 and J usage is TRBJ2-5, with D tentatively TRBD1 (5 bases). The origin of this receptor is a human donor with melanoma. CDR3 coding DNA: TGTGCCAGCAGCTTCCCAGGGTCGCGGGAGACCCAGTACTTC. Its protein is CASSFPGSRETQYF.